The 10 T cell receptor beta chains below were found in one sample sequenced in a study of T cells in Graves' hyperthyroidism and ophthalmopathy. Regions amplified from RNA transcripts were the TCR beta CDR3 regions. First-round RT-PCR of the TCR CDR3 relied on the HTBI primer set. TCRdb used MiXCR to reprocess the multiplex PCR reads, holding one entry per CDR3 protein. The profile shows 300,000 or so distinct CDR3 sequences, about a sixth of them singletons. The sample taken for sequencing was blood. The receptors stem from a woman in her sixties with Graves' ophthalmopathy.

This clonotype was seen a few times. The V gene is TRBV30, the J gene TRBJ1-2, with TRBD1 matching over 9 bases. The CDR3 consists of 15 residues. With V trimmed by 4 bases and J by 4 bases, 10 bases remained unmatched. Per the germline V gene, CDR1 is GTSNPN and CDR2 is SVGIG (reference sequence). DNA for the CDR3: TGTGCCTGGACAACAGGGGGCTCCTGGGGCTATGGCTACACCTTC. Protein: CAWTTGGSWGYGYTF.

The rearrangement uses TRBV7-9 and TRBJ2-6; a weak D match, TRBD1 (6 bases). V was cut by 2 bases and J by 2 bases, with 10 bases left in between. Germline V lookup: CDR1 SEHNR, CDR2 FQNEAQ (reference sequence). The CDR3 extends over 16 amino acids. The CDR3 reads CASSLITGTGANVLTF. The CDR3 bases are TGTGCCAGCAGCTTAATCACAGGGACTGGGGCCAACGTCCTGACTTTC.

This chain uses TRBV25-1 with TRBJ2-7; D ambiguous. The CDR3 spans 13 residues. The ends were cut back, 4 bases at V and 2 bases at J, with 9 bases in the middle. Germline CDR1 and CDR2: MGHDK and SYGVNS. The CDR3 bases are TGTGCCAGCAGTGGACATCCCGCCTACGAGCAGTACTTC. Translated: CASSGHPAYEQYF.

This clonotype was seen at least ten times. Here the CDR3 reads CASTPRQINTEAFF. CDR3 sequence (DNA): TGTGCCAGCACCCCACGGCAGATTAACACTGAAGCTTTCTTT. The chain carries TRBV6-2 or TRBV6-3 and TRBJ1-1; D gene unclear. The CDR3 spans 14 residues. Germline V gene lookup returns CDR1 MNHEY and CDR2 SVGEGT. Between the trimmed V and J ends, which lost 7 bases and 2 bases, there was a span of 14 bases.

This clonotype has only a few counts. The V call is TRBV29-1, the J call TRBJ2-5; the D is unclear. The germline V and J ends were trimmed by 4 bases and 2 bases, with 8 bases remaining between them. CDR3 size: 12 residues. Germline V lookup: CDR1 SQVTM, CDR2 ANQGSEA. CDR3 sequence reads: CSVVEKQETQYF. The CDR3 coding sequence is TGCAGCGTTGTGGAAAAACAAGAGACCCAGTACTTC.

This clonotype has ten or more counts. This rearrangement joins TRBV6-1 to TRBJ1-2; D is ambiguous. Germline V gene lookup returns CDR1 MNHNS and CDR2 SASEGT. The V end was cut by 3 bases, the J end by 6 bases, with 5 bases between. The CDR3 runs 11 residues. The CDR3 spells CASSDGHGYTF. The CDR3 coding sequence is TGTGCCAGCAGTGACGGACATGGCTACACCTTC.

This clonotype occurred once. Being one base from a much bigger clone, this may be a read error. This rearrangement joins TRBV7-2 to TRBJ1-6; possible D gene TRBD1, 5 bases. CDR1 SGHTA and CDR2 FQGNSA come from the germline V gene. The V gene lost 4 bases and the J gene lost 5 bases, with 15 bases spanning the gap. The CDR3 has 16 amino acids. The CDR3 bases are TGTGCCAGCAGCTCAGCTGGTCCGGGACATAATTCACCCCTCCACTTT. It translates to CASSSAGPGHNSPLHF.

This clonotype was seen repeatedly, ten times or more. V usage is TRBV18 and J usage is TRBJ1-2; 9 bases are a match to TRBD1. V shed 4 bases and J 6 bases; nucleotides not matched to a gene: 9. The CDR3 has 15 residues. The germline gives CDR1 KGHSH, CDR2 LQKENI. The CDR3 loop reads CASSHAGTGNHGYTF. The CDR3 region has the DNA TGTGCCAGCTCACACGCCGGGACAGGGAACCATGGCTACACCTTC.

The chain links TRBV15 to TRBJ1-4; a weak D match, TRBD1 (6 bases). There are 15 residues in the CDR3. V lost 4 bases to trimming and J lost 5 bases, with 14 bases between them. In germline, CDR1 is LNHNV, CDR2 YYDKDF (reference sequence). CDR3 residues: CATSTSQGPNEKLFF. The CDR3 nucleotides read TGTGCCACCAGCACCTCACAGGGCCCGAATGAAAAACTGTTTTTT.

This clonotype has a count of ten or more. The chain joins TRBV9 to TRBJ1-4; D is unclear. Trimming removed 0 bases at V and 5 bases at J, with 8 bases between. Germline V lookup: CDR1 SGDLS, CDR2 YYNGEE. This CDR3 has 14 amino acids. DNA of the CDR3: TGTGCCAGCAGCGTAGCAGCCGGCAATGAAAAACTGTTTTTT. Translation: CASSVAAGNEKLFF.